These T cell receptor beta chains were read from a single sample in a study of blood T cell repertoires in COVID-19. The table came from immunoSEQ multiplex PCR; TCRdb's copy has only in-frame clones and leaves some out. The sample includes about 250,000 clones, nearly 90% of them seen just once. Sample: peripheral blood. The receptors were sampled from a woman younger than 45 with acute or convalescent COVID-19. Each CDR3 is given with its conserved first and last residue. The order of the fields is V gene, J gene, D gene, clone size, CDR3 DNA, CDR3 protein. A D gene is named only where the DNA matches it firmly. Clone size is given for some rows only: seen once, a few or many times, or a class if the clone is expanded.

TRBV7-2	TRBJ2-5	NA	NA	TGTGCCAGCAGCGTCGAGGGGGGGGAGACCCAGTACTTC	CASSVEGGETQYF
TRBV3-1/TRBV3-2	TRBJ2-7	TRBD1	NA	TGTGCCAGCAGCCGCTGGGACAGTTTTTACGAGCAGTACTTC	CASSRWDSFYEQYF
TRBV5-1	TRBJ2-7	TRBD1	NA	TGCGCCAGCAGCTTGGAAAGAAACAGGGGGCGGGCATACGAGCAGTACTTC	CASSLERNRGRAYEQYF
TRBV5-4	TRBJ1-4	NA	NA	TGTGCCAGCAGCGCAGGGCGTGTGGAAGAAAAACTGTTTTTT	CASSAGRVEEKLFF
TRBV2	TRBJ2-3	TRBD2	NA	TGTGCCAGCAGATTGGCTGGGGGGGGACGCACAGATACGCAGTATTTT	CASRLAGGGRTDTQYF
TRBV5-5	TRBJ2-7	NA	once	TGTGCCAGCAGCGAGACTAGCTCCTACGAGCAGTACTTC	CASSETSSYEQYF
TRBV19	TRBJ2-1	NA	NA	TGTGCCAGTAGTATCAGGAGGTACAATGAGCAGTTCTTC	CASSIRRYNEQFF
TRBV6-5	TRBJ2-1	NA	NA	TGTGCCAGCAGTAAGGGACTTTACAATGAGCAGTTCTTC	CASSKGLYNEQFF
TRBV9	TRBJ1-1	NA	once	TGTGCCAGCAGCGTAGCTACGACCGGGGGAGACTTCTTT	CASSVATTGGDFF
TRBV5-1	TRBJ2-2	TRBD1	NA	TGCGCCAGCAGCTTGGTTCCTTGGGACAGGGGGCTTGCCGGGGAGCTGTTTTTT	CASSLVPWDRGLAGELFF
TRBV7-9	TRBJ2-5	NA	NA	TGTGCCAGCAGCGAAATACAGCCGGACTACCAAGAGACCCAGTACTTC	CASSEIQPDYQETQYF
TRBV24-1	TRBJ2-2	TRBD2	NA	TGTGCCACCAGTGATTCCGGACTAGCGGGCGGCGGGGAGCTGTTTTTT	CATSDSGLAGGGELFF
TRBV15	TRBJ2-3	NA	NA	TGTGCCACCAGCAGCTTCCCGGGATCAGGACCCCCCAACGGGGTTACGCAGTATTTT	CATSSFPGSGPPNGVTQYF
TRBV30	TRBJ2-5	TRBD1	NA	TGTGCCTGGAGTCCCTCGTTTTCCGGACAGGGCGCCGTGGCCCAGTACTTC	CAWSPSFSGQGAVAQYF
TRBV11-2	TRBJ2-3	TRBD2	NA	TGTGCCAGCAGCGAAATTGAGGGGAGGGCCTTTGGTACGCAGTATTTT	CASSEIEGRAFGTQYF
TRBV27	TRBJ2-7	TRBD2	NA	TGTGCCAGCATCCCCGTCGGGGGGGCCCCCTACGAGCAGTACTTC	CASIPVGGAPYEQYF
TRBV9	TRBJ1-5	TRBD1	once	TGTGCCAGCAGCGTAGACGGGACAGCTAGCAATCAGCCCCAGCATTTT	CASSVDGTASNQPQHF
TRBV24-1	TRBJ2-5	NA	NA	TGTGCCACCAGTGAAATTACAGGGATCTGGGAGACCCAGTACTTC	CATSEITGIWETQYF
TRBV14	TRBJ2-1	NA	NA	TGTGCCAGCAGCCGCACTAGCCAATCCTACAATGAGCAGTTCTTC	CASSRTSQSYNEQFF
TRBV11-2	TRBJ2-7	NA	NA	TGTGCCAGCAGCCCCCCCAGCGCACGCTACGAGCAGTACTTC	CASSPPSARYEQYF